This TCR beta chain was obtained from a study of control samples from healthy donors and cancer patients. The CDR3 runs 15 residues. Germline loops: CDR1 MRHNA, CDR2 SNTAGT. Trimming at V came to 2 bases and at J to 4 bases, leaving 4 bases not matched to a gene. Method: immunoSEQ multiplex PCR; TCRdb's copy keeps in-frame clones and lacks some. The sample lists about 140,000 clones, roughly 92% occurring once. The sequencing input was blood. The TCR was taken from a man aged 30-40 years in good health. This chain connects TRBV6-4 to TRBJ2-5, with 10 bases lining up with TRBD2. CDR3 DNA: TGTGCCAGCAGTGACGTAGCGGGAGGCATAGAGACCCAGTACTTC. The encoded protein is CASSDVAGGIETQYF.